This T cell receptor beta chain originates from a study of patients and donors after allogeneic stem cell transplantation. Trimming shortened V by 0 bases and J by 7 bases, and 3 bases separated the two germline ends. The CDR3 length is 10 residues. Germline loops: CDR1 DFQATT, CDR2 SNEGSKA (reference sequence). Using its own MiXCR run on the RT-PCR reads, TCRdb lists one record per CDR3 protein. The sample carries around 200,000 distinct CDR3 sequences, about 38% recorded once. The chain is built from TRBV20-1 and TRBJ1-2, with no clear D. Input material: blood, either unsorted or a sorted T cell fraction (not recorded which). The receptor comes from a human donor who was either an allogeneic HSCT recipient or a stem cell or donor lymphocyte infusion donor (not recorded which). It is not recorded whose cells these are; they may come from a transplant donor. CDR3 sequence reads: CSARDSGYTF. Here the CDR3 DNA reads TGCAGTGCTAGAGATTCTGGCTACACCTTC.